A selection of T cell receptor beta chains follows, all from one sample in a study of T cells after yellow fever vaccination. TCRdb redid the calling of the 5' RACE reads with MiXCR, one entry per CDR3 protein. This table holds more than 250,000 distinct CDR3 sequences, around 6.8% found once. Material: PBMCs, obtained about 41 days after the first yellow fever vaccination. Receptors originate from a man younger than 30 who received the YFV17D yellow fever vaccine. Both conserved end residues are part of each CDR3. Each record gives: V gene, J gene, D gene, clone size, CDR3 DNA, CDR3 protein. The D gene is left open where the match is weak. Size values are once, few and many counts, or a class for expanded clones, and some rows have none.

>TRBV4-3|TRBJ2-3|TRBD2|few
TGCGCCAGCAGGTTAGCGGGGGGCACAGATACGCAGTATTTT
CASRLAGGTDTQYF
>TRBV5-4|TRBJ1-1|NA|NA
TGTGCCAGCAGCTTGCCAGGGGTGACTGAAGCTTTCTTT
CASSLPGVTEAFF
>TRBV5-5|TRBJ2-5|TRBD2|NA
TGTGCCAGCAGCTTGGAGGGGAGGGAGGGGACCCAGTACTTC
CASSLEGREGTQYF
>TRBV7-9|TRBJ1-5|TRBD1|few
TGTGCCAGCAGCTTAGATCGGACAGGCGGATTTAATCAGCCCCAGCATTTT
CASSLDRTGGFNQPQHF
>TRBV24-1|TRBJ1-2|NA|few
TGTGCCACCCAATCCGCCGAGGGGAGCCACTATGGCTACACCTTC
CATQSAEGSHYGYTF
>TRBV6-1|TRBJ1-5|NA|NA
TGTGCCAGCAGGCCAGCAGGGTTTAGCAATCAGCCCCAGCATTTT
CASRPAGFSNQPQHF
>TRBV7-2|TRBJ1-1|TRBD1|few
TGTGCCAGCAGCCCTACAGGGGGCGAGAACACTGAAGCTTTCTTT
CASSPTGGENTEAFF
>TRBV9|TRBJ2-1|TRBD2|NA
TGTGCCAGCAGCAAGGGACTAGCGAATGGCAATGAGCAGTTCTTC
CASSKGLANGNEQFF
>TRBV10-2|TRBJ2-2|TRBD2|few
TGCGCCAGCAGTTCACTAGCGGGGGGGCCTGTTGCCGGGGAGCTGTTTTTT
CASSSLAGGPVAGELFF
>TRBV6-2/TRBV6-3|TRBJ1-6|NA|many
TGTGCCAGCAGTTACATCGTGCCCGGACGGATTAGCTCCTATAATTCACCCCTCCACTTT
CASSYIVPGRISSYNSPLHF
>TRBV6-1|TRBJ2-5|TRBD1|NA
TGTGCCAGCAGTGCGGGACAGCTCCAAGAGACCCAGTACTTC
CASSAGQLQETQYF
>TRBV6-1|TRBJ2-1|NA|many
TGTGCCAGCAGTCCCACCCCGACAGTAGGCAATGAGCAGTTCTTC
CASSPTPTVGNEQFF
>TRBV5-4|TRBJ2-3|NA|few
TGTGCCAGCAACCGCCAAGGAACGGACACAGATACGCAGTATTTT
CASNRQGTDTDTQYF
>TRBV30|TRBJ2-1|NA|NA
TGTGCCTGGAGGGACGGAGGCTCCTACAATGAGCAGTTCTTC
CAWRDGGSYNEQFF
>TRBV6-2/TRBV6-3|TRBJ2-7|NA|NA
TGTGCCAGCAGTGATGACCCGTACGAGCAGTACTTC
CASSDDPYEQYF
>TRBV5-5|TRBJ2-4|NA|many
TGTGCCAGCAGCTTTATCGGGGGCAAAAACATTCAGTACTTC
CASSFIGGKNIQYF
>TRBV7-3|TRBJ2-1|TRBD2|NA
TGTGCCAGCAGCCCGATGAGGACTAGCGGGGGGGAGCAGTTCTTC
CASSPMRTSGGEQFF
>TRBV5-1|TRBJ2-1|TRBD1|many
TGCGCCAGCAGCGTCGGCCGGGACAGGGGATTTACGGCGGGAAATGAGCAGTTCTTC
CASSVGRDRGFTAGNEQFF
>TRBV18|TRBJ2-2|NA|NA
TGTGCCAGCTCACCACGAGAGGGCTCGCGGTCAGGGGAGCTGTTTTTT
CASSPREGSRSGELFF
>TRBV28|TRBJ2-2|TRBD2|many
TGTGCCAGCAGGGGCGGGACTAGCGGACCCACCGGGGAGCTGTTTTTT
CASRGGTSGPTGELFF
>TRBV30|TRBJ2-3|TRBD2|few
TGTGCCTGGACCCGACGACTAGCGGGGCGTGGCGATACGCAGTATTTT
CAWTRRLAGRGDTQYF
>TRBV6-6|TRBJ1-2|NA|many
TGTGCCAGCAGAGGGGTATTCGGCTATGGCTACACCTTC
CASRGVFGYGYTF
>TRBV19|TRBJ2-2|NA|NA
TGTGCCGCTCAGGCCGCCACCCTATACACCGGGGAGCTGTTTTTT
CAAQAATLYTGELFF
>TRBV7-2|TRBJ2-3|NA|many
TGTGCCAGCAGTTCTACGAACACAGATACGCAGTATTTT
CASSSTNTDTQYF
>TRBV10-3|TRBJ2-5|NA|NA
TGTGCCATCATTAGCCAGGAACAGTGCCAGTACTTC
CAIISQEQCQYF